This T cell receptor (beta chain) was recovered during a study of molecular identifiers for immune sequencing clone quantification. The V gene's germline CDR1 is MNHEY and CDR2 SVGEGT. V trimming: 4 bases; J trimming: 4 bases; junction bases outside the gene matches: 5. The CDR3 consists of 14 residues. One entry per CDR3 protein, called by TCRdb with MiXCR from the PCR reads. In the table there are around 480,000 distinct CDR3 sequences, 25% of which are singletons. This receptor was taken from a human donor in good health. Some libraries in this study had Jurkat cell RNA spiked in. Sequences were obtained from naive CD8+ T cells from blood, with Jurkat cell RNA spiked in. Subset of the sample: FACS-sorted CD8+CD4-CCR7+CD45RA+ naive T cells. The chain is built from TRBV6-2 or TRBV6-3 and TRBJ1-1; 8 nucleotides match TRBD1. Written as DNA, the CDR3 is TGTGCCAGCAGTTTGGACAGGGCCTGCACTGAAGCTTTCTTT. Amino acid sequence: CASSLDRACTEAFF.